The next 8 T cell receptor beta chains were all read from a single sample in a study of Ad26.COV2.S vaccination and SARS-CoV-2 variants. Treatment in this sample: around 19 received Ad26.COV2.S at low or high dose, single or two shots; roughly 5 received placebo; per-sample allocation not given. It was on day 63 after the first vaccine or placebo injection that samples were taken. Measured with immunoSEQ multiplex PCR; TCRdb has only the in-frame clones, and not every one. The data show roughly 500,000 clones, with around nine tenths seen just once and about 13% held by the top ten. The material was peripheral blood, obtained in a trial of Ad26.COV2.S vaccine versus placebo. The receptors were sampled from a person between 18 and 60 years old who received the Ad26.COV2.S COVID-19 vaccine or a placebo.

This chain uses TRBV28 with TRBJ2-3; 7 bases match TRBD2. Germline V gives CDR1 MDHEN, CDR2 SYDVKM. Trimming took 8 bases from V and 0 from J; bases not matched to a gene: 17. This CDR3 has 18 amino acids. The CDR3 nucleotides are TGTGCCAGCCTCCCCTGGGGATTAGGGCGGGAGAGCACAGATACGCAGTATTTT. Encoded protein: CASLPWGLGRESTDTQYF.

The rearrangement links TRBV5-4 to TRBJ2-7; 7 nucleotides match TRBD1. The germline V gene encodes CDR1 SGHNT and CDR2 YYREEE (reference sequence). The CDR3 covers 14 residues. V shed 0 bases and J 5 bases; nucleotides not matched to a gene: 5. The CDR3 sequence is CASSLETGSHEQYF. The CDR3, as DNA: TGTGCCAGCAGCTTGGAGACAGGGTCCCACGAGCAGTACTTC.

CDR3 coding DNA: TGTGCCAGCAGAACTTTGAATGAAAAACTGTTTTTT. This sequence encodes CASRTLNEKLFF. The chain employs TRBV7-9 and TRBJ1-4, with unresolved D. The CDR3 covers 12 residues. Trimming cost V 6 bases and J 5 bases, with 7 bases left between them. Germline lookup yields CDR1 SEHNR and CDR2 FQNEAQ (reference sequence). Supplemented by reference TRBV7-9 and TRBJ1-4, the full variable domain reads DTGVSQNPRHKITKRGQNVTFRCDPISEHNRLYWYRQTLGQGPEFLTYFQNEAQLEKSRLLSDRFSAERPKGSFSTLEIQRTEQGDSAMYLCASRTLNEKLFFGSGTQLSVL.

Only one count was recorded for this clone. Other nucleotide sequences in the sample specify the same CDR3. The rearrangement uses TRBV9 and TRBJ2-6; D unclear. The CDR3 extends over 14 amino acids. V was trimmed by 2 bases and J by 0 bases, leaving 3 bases between them. The germline V gene has CDR1 SGDLS and CDR2 YYNGEE. The CDR3 reads CASSVSSGANVLTF. CDR3 bases: TGTGCCAGCAGCGTGAGCTCTGGGGCCAACGTCCTGACTTTC.

The V and J genes are TRBV2 and TRBJ2-1, with D tentatively TRBD1 (5 bases). The germline V gene encodes CDR1 SNHLY and CDR2 FYNNEI. V was clipped by 6 bases and J by 9 bases, with 18 bases between them. CDR3 length: 14 amino acids. The CDR3 reads CASRNPPGFGEQFF. CDR3 nucleotide sequence: TGTGCCAGCAGAAACCCGCCAGGGTTTGGTGAGCAGTTCTTC.

The V gene is TRBV6-4, the J gene TRBJ1-1; D remains ambiguous. The V end was cut by 3 bases, the J end by 0 bases, with 5 bases between. Germline assignment: CDR1 MRHNA and CDR2 SNTAGT. This CDR3 has 13 residues. The CDR3 DNA follows: TGTGCCAGCAGTGAAGGGATGAACACTGAAGCTTTCTTT. Residues: CASSEGMNTEAFF.

This CDR3 is CASNNPGLAGPVDPDTQYF. Written as DNA, the CDR3 is TGTGCCAGCAACAACCCGGGACTAGCGGGCCCGGTTGACCCAGATACGCAGTATTTT. The chain recombines TRBV7-9 with TRBJ2-3; 12 nucleotides match TRBD2. The CDR3 spans 19 residues. CDR1 and CDR2 (germline): SEHNR, FQNEAQ (reference sequence). Unmatched junction bases numbered 18, after V lost 7 bases and J lost 4 bases.

This clone occurred many times. The chain combines TRBV9 with TRBJ2-1; D not resolved. The CDR3 runs 12 residues. Germline CDR1 is SGDLS and CDR2 is YYNGEE. V lost 1 base, J lost 5 bases, and 4 bases lay in between. The CDR3 loop reads CASSVTHNEQFF. CDR3 coding DNA: TGTGCCAGCAGCGTAACTCACAATGAGCAGTTCTTC.